The source of this TCR beta chain is a study of patients and donors after allogeneic stem cell transplantation. Each CDR3 protein gets one entry after TCRdb re-called the RT-PCR reads with MiXCR. The sample records 20,000 to 30,000 distinct CDR3 sequences, 40% to 45% being singletons. Germline lookup yields CDR1 MNHNY and CDR2 SVGAGI (reference sequence). This CDR3 is built from 14 residues. The V and J ends lost 5 bases and 7 bases respectively, with 17 bases between them. The TCR originated in a human donor who was either an allogeneic HSCT recipient or a stem cell or donor lymphocyte infusion donor (not recorded which). It is not recorded whose cells these are; they may come from a transplant donor. Specimen: blood, either unsorted or a sorted T cell fraction (not recorded which). The chain recombines TRBV6-6 with TRBJ1-1, with a possible D match to TRBD1 (5 bases). CDR3 residues: CASSGQGAGLEAFF. CDR3 nucleotides: TGTGCCAGCAGTGGGCAGGGCGCGGGCCTTGAAGCTTTCTTT.